This TCR beta chain was sequenced in a study of beta chain features in type 1 diabetes. Across the study: Over all samples combined, 107,917,701 sorted cells were examined. Whole-study findings and limits: A PCR bias possibly favoring shorter templates would apply equally to patients and controls.

V was cut by 5 bases and J by 6 bases, with 17 bases left in between. The V gene's germline CDR1 is SGDLS and CDR2 YYNGEE. CDR3 length equals 15 residues. This clone appeared a few times. Its target is unknown. Every isolated RNA sample was fully reverse transcribed, so sequencing captured expressed TCRB transcripts. Mean read depth for naive, central memory and regulatory T cell samples was about 3.4 million reads. TCRdb keeps only in-frame clones here, not all; method: immunoSEQ multiplex PCR. The sample has some 300,000 clones; around 7.8% are singletons. It was via CD45RO/CCR7/CD25/CD127/CD95/CD27 that CD4+ naive, central memory, regulatory and stem cell-like memory cells were sorted.

The TCR was taken from a woman aged 18-29 years in good health. The chain has TRBV9 and TRBJ2-2; a weak D match, TRBD2 (6 bases). The material sequenced was central memory CD4+ T cells from blood. The CDR3 DNA is TGTGCCAGCAGAGGCGGGACCGGGGCCGCCGGGGAGCTGTTTTTT. It encodes CASRGGTGAAGELFF.